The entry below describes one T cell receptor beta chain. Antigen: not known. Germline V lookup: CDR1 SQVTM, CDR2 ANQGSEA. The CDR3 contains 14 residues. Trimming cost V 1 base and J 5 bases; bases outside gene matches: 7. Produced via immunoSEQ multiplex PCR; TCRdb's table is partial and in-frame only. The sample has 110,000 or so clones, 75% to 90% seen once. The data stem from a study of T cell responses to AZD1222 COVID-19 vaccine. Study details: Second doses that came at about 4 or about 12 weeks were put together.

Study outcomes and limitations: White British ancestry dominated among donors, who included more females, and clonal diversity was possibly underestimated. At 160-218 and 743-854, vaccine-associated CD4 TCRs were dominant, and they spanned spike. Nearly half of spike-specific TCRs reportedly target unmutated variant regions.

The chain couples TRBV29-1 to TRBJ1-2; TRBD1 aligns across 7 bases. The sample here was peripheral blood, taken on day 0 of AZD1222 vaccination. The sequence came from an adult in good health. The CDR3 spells CSVEAQGVGYGYTF. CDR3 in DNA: TGCAGCGTTGAAGCCCAGGGGGTTGGGTATGGCTACACCTTC.